These 17 T cell receptor beta chains came from one sample sequenced in a study of T cells in localized non-small cell lung cancer. Assay used: immunoSEQ multiplex PCR; TCRdb lists only in-frame clones, some missing. The data show about 59,000 clones, with 90% to 95% seen just once and approximately 20% held by the top ten. This specimen consisted of peripheral blood, obtained before any cancer treatment. Source of these receptors: a man aged 35 to 69 with stage I lung adenocarcinoma.

This clone showed up just once. The chain joins TRBV6-5 to TRBJ1-2, with D tentatively TRBD1 (6 bases). The V and J ends lost 7 bases and 4 bases respectively, with 16 bases between them. This CDR3 contains 14 residues. Germline CDR1 MNHEY, CDR2 SVGAGI. In nucleotides, the CDR3 is TGTGCCAGCACAGACCGTGGGGGGGCCTATGGCTACACCTTC. This codes for CASTDRGGAYGYTF.

This sequence joins TRBV5-5 and TRBJ1-1; 9 bases fit TRBD1. The CDR3 contains 14 residues. V trimming: 2 bases; J trimming: 5 bases; junction bases outside the gene matches: 4. Per the germline V gene, CDR1 is SGHKS and CDR2 is YYEKEE (reference sequence). The CDR3 DNA sequence: TGTGCCAGCAGCTTCGGGACAGGGTGGACTGAAGCTTTCTTT. Translation: CASSFGTGWTEAFF.

The genes are TRBV27 and TRBJ2-7; D could derive from TRBD1 or TRBD2 (5 bases each). This CDR3 comprises 14 residues. Germline V lookup: CDR1 MNHEY, CDR2 SMNVEV (reference sequence). The V and J ends lost 0 bases and 3 bases respectively, with 9 bases between them. The CDR3 protein is CASSLSGVGYEQYF. The CDR3 coding sequence is TGTGCCAGCAGTTTATCGGGGGTTGGCTACGAGCAGTACTTC.

V and J are TRBV28 and TRBJ1-2; TRBD1 aligns across 10 bases. The CDR3 runs to 19 residues. V lost 10 bases, J lost 4 bases, and 24 bases stayed unmatched. From germline, CDR1 is MDHEN and CDR2 SYDVKM. This CDR3 is CATQGGARDRGGYSYGYTF. CDR3 bases: TGTGCCACCCAAGGGGGTGCTCGGGACAGGGGAGGTTATAGCTATGGCTACACCTTC.

The sample holds one count of this clone. CDR3 coding DNA: TGCAGCGCTTTGGACAGGGAAGGGCGAGAGCAGTACTTC. Protein product: CSALDREGREQYF. The chain is built from TRBV29-1 and TRBJ2-7, with 8 bases identical to TRBD1. This CDR3 has 13 amino acids. V dropped 7 bases and J dropped 7; count of bases not matched to a gene: 12. CDR1 SQVTM and CDR2 ANQGSEA come from the germline V gene.

This clone is a singleton in its sample. V usage is TRBV4-1 and J usage is TRBJ2-7; D not certain. V lost 1 base, J lost 0 bases, and 4 bases lay in between. CDR1 is MGHRA and CDR2 is YSYEKL in the germline V gene. The CDR3 loop spans 13 amino acids. The CDR3 DNA reads as TGCGCCAGCAGCCAAGCGGCCTCCTACGAGCAGTACTTC. Amino acid sequence: CASSQAASYEQYF.

The chain carries TRBV27 and TRBJ2-1, with TRBD1 as a possible D gene (6 bases). CDR3 length: 13 amino acids. V dropped 2 bases and J dropped 5 bases, with 7 bases sitting between them. Germline V gene data show CDR1 as MNHEY and CDR2 as SMNVEV (reference sequence). CDR3 region: CASSLDRNNEQFF. The CDR3 DNA follows: TGTGCCAGCAGTTTAGACAGGAACAATGAGCAGTTCTTC.

The V gene is TRBV2, the J gene TRBJ1-1; perhaps TRBD1 as D (6 bases). In germline, CDR1 is SNHLY, CDR2 FYNNEI. Trimming pared 6 bases from V and 0 bases from J, leaving 11 bases between. This CDR3 comprises 14 residues. CDR3 nucleotide sequence: TGTGCCAGCAGCCTACAGGGCCTGAACACTGAAGCTTTCTTT. It encodes CASSLQGLNTEAFF.

The gene calls are TRBV10-3 and TRBJ2-5; 8 nucleotides align to TRBD2. The CDR3 is 14 amino acids. The V segment lost 6 bases and the J segment 5 bases; nucleotides outside the gene matches: 8. Germline V gene sequence: CDR1 ENHRY, CDR2 SYGVKD. This CDR3 reads CAIRAPSGSETQYF. The CDR3 DNA reads as TGTGCCATCAGAGCGCCAAGCGGGAGTGAGACCCAGTACTTC.

V and J are TRBV27 and TRBJ2-7; possible D gene TRBD1, 6 bases. The length of the CDR3 is 13 residues. The V and J ends lost 3 bases and 6 bases respectively, with 12 bases between them. Per germline, CDR1 MNHEY and CDR2 SMNVEV (reference sequence). CDR3: CASSLGARGEQYF. DNA for the CDR3: TGTGCCAGCAGTTTGGGGGCTAGGGGCGAGCAGTACTTC.

The CDR3 nucleotides read TGTGCCAGCAGGACGGGGAACTATGGCTACACCTTC. This sequence encodes CASRTGNYGYTF. The genes are TRBV2 and TRBJ1-2; D uncertain. Germline-derived CDR1 and CDR2 are SNHLY and FYNNEI. V gave up 6 bases and J gave up 2 bases, with 7 bases separating them. This CDR3 has 12 residues. Full variable domain (rest looked up from reference TRBV2 and TRBJ1-2): EPEVTQTPSHQVTQMGQEVILRCVPISNHLYFYWYRQILGQKVEFLVSFYNNEISEKSEIFDDQFSVERPDGSNFTLKIRSTKLEDSAMYFCASRTGNYGYTFGSGTRLTVV.

The chain carries TRBV2 and TRBJ1-3; TRBD1 matches at 7 bases. The CDR3 contains 14 residues. Germline V gene sequence: CDR1 SNHLY, CDR2 FYNNEI. Germline trimming cut 4 bases from V and 7 bases from J; bases unmatched to any gene: 7. The CDR3: CASSGDGRGNTIYF. In DNA form, the CDR3 reads TGTGCCAGCAGTGGGGATGGCAGGGGGAACACCATATATTTT.

The chain couples TRBV5-1 to TRBJ2-3; perhaps TRBD2 as D (5 bases). Per germline, CDR1 SGHRS and CDR2 YFSETQ. The V and J ends lost 0 bases and 5 bases respectively, with 16 bases between them. CDR3 size: 16 residues. The CDR3 spells CASSLVVGRELDTQYF. In DNA form, the CDR3 reads TGCGCCAGCAGCTTGGTAGTTGGGAGAGAGTTAGATACGCAGTATTTT.

The chain links TRBV19 to TRBJ2-3; 8 positions match TRBD1. The germline gives CDR1 LNHDA, CDR2 SQIVND (reference sequence). V lost 3 bases and J lost 4; bases outside the gene matches: 6. The CDR3 has 15 amino acids. The CDR3 DNA is TGTGCCAGTAGTATGAATCAGGGGGCATCAGATACGCAGTATTTT. Its translation is CASSMNQGASDTQYF.

Comments on this clone: The sample holds other DNA sequences that translate to the same CDR3. The V call is TRBV30, the J call TRBJ2-3; no reliable D call. Trimming cost V 0 bases and J 2 bases, with 3 bases left between them. This CDR3 spans 12 amino acids. Germline V gene sequence: CDR1 GTSNPN, CDR2 SVGIG (reference sequence). CDR3 nucleotide sequence: TGTGCCTGGAGTGTCGTCACAGATACGCAGTATTTT. Protein sequence: CAWSVVTDTQYF.

V is TRBV5-1 and J is TRBJ2-5; D could derive from TRBD1 or TRBD2 (5 bases each). Germline V gene lookup returns CDR1 SGHRS and CDR2 YFSETQ. The CDR3 runs to 14 residues. V was cut by 3 bases and J by 1 base, with 10 bases left in between. DNA of the CDR3: TGCGCCAGCAGCTACGGGACCCTCCAAGAGACCCAGTACTTC. This gives the protein CASSYGTLQETQYF.

The rearrangement links TRBV11-3 to TRBJ2-4; 7 bases map to TRBD1. V trimming: 5 bases; J trimming: 5 bases; junction bases outside the gene matches: 9. The length of the CDR3 is 15 residues. Per germline, CDR1 SGHNT and CDR2 YENEEA. The CDR3 loop reads CASSPITGDENIQYF. DNA of the CDR3: TGTGCCAGCAGCCCGATTACAGGGGACGAAAACATTCAGTACTTC.